These 15 T cell receptor beta chains originate from one sample sequenced in a study of shared clonotypes between healthy human individuals. Libraries were prepared by immunoSEQ multiplex PCR; TCRdb keeps only in-frame clonotypes and omits some of them. Of 800,000 to 950,000 clones listed, about 96% are singletons. Naive CD8 cells comprised CD45RO-negative, CCR7-positively selected cells, excluding terminally differentiated effector memory CD45RA+ cells. The sequencing input was naive CD8+ T cells sorted from blood. The source of these receptors is a man under 40 in good health.

This clone appeared once. Other DNA sequences of this sample code for an identical CDR3. The V call is TRBV19, the J call TRBJ2-1, with a possible D match to TRBD2 (5 bases). The germline V gene encodes CDR1 LNHDA and CDR2 SQIVND (reference sequence). The V end lost 3 bases, the J end lost 0 bases, and 9 bases lay between the germline ends. The CDR3 has 15 residues. CDR3 nucleotides: TGTGCCAGTAGTATGTCGGGGAGCTCCTACAATGAGCAGTTCTTC. Translated: CASSMSGSSYNEQFF. Combining the CDR3 with reference TRBV19 and TRBJ2-1 gives the whole variable domain DGGITQSPKYLFRKEGQNVTLSCEQNLNHDAMYWYRQDPGQGLRLIYYSQIVNDFQKGDIAEGYSVSREKKESFPLTVTSAQKNPTAFYLCASSMSGSSYNEQFFGPGTRLTVL.

The rearrangement joins TRBV5-1 to TRBJ2-7; D is ambiguous. This CDR3 is built from 15 residues. Germline values: CDR1 SGHRS, CDR2 YFSETQ. V was cut by 1 base and J by 0 bases, with 11 bases left in between. The CDR3 here is CASSLRSASSYEQYF. CDR3 nucleotides: TGCGCCAGCAGCTTGAGATCAGCAAGCTCCTACGAGCAGTACTTC.

The chain carries TRBV11-2 and TRBJ2-5; 14 bases align to TRBD2. CDR1 and CDR2 (germline): SGHAT, FQNNGV. V was clipped by 4 bases and J by 4 bases; unmatched bases: 5. This CDR3 is 16 amino acids long. The CDR3 region has the DNA TGTGCCAGCAGCTCGGGGACTAGCGGGAGTTTAGAGACCCAGTACTTC. Protein: CASSSGTSGSLETQYF.

V is TRBV10-3 and J is TRBJ2-7; D is perhaps TRBD1 (6 bases). This CDR3 comprises 14 residues. Germline V gene data show CDR1 as ENHRY and CDR2 as SYGVKD. Trimming took 6 bases from V and 9 from J, leaving 21 bases between them. The CDR3 protein is CAIRKGDDPWVQYF. CDR3 in DNA: TGTGCCATCAGAAAGGGGGACGACCCTTGGGTGCAGTACTTC.

This chain joins TRBV21-1 and TRBJ2-3; the table's D call TRBD2 went unverified against the DNA. TRBV21-1 is labeled a pseudogene. This CDR3 has 13 residues. The CDR3, as DNA: TGTGCCAGCAGCTCCCGGGTGTTCGGTACGCAGTATTTT. Translated, it gives CASSSRVFGTQYF.

V gene TRBV7-2 combines with J gene TRBJ2-3; 7 bases agree with TRBD2. Trimming cost V 11 bases and J 5 bases; bases outside gene matches: 10. Germline CDR1 and CDR2: SGHTA and FQGNSA. The CDR3 is 13 amino acids. CDR3: CAGRELPQDTQYF. DNA of the CDR3: TGTGCCGGGCGGGAGTTACCACAAGATACGCAGTATTTT.

The chain combines TRBV7-9 with TRBJ2-2; a possible D gene is TRBD2 (5 bases). CDR3 length: 14 residues. Germline lookup yields CDR1 SEHNR and CDR2 FQNEAQ (reference sequence). Trimming cost V 2 bases and J 5 bases, with 9 bases left between them. The chain's CDR3 is CASSLNPGTGELFF. CDR3 bases: TGTGCCAGCAGCTTAAACCCGGGAACCGGGGAGCTGTTTTTT.

The V gene is TRBV27, the J gene TRBJ2-7; D may be TRBD1 (5 bases). The CDR3 has 15 amino acids. Germline CDR1 is MNHEY and CDR2 is SMNVEV (reference sequence). Deletions cut 1 base from V and 7 bases from J, with 17 bases between. CDR3 residues: CASSLLPAGLGEQYF. CDR3 nucleotide sequence: TGTGCCAGCAGTTTATTACCAGCAGGGCTCGGAGAGCAGTACTTC.

This chain joins TRBV27 and TRBJ2-1, with 12 bases lining up with TRBD2. V gave up 3 bases and J gave up 8 bases; unmatched junction bases: 5. The CDR3 covers 15 residues. Germline V gene data show CDR1 as MNHEY and CDR2 as SMNVEV (reference sequence). The DNA for the CDR3 is TGTGCCAGCAGTTTGACTAGCGGGAGTTCTTATGAGCAGTTCTTC. This gives the protein CASSLTSGSSYEQFF.

This clone was counted a single time. The chain employs TRBV6-5 and TRBJ2-1, with 9 nucleotides matching TRBD1. Looked up from germline, CDR1 is MNHEY and CDR2 is SVGAGI. This CDR3 contains 14 residues. With V trimmed by 6 bases and J by 5 bases, 5 bases remained unmatched. The CDR3 nucleotides read TGTGCCAGCAGACGACAGGGGGTGAACAATGAGCAGTTCTTC. Its protein product is CASRRQGVNNEQFF.

The V gene is TRBV5-1, the J gene TRBJ1-2; a possible D gene is TRBD1 (5 bases). CDR1 and CDR2 from the germline V gene are SGHRS and YFSETQ. CDR3 size: 14 residues. Trimming pared 1 base from V and 3 bases from J, leaving 10 bases between. CDR3 in amino acids: CASSLSQDDYGYTF. CDR3 bases: TGCGCCAGCAGCTTGTCACAGGACGACTATGGCTACACCTTC.

The V and J genes are TRBV14 and TRBJ2-3, with 9 bases identical to TRBD1. Germline CDR1 and CDR2: SGHDN and FVKESK. This CDR3 is built from 21 residues. V trimming: 4 bases; J trimming: 1 base; junction bases outside the gene matches: 21. CDR3 bases: TGTGCCAGCAGCCTACTACCCGGGACAGGGCATCGCGGCTCTCGCACAGATACGCAGTATTTT. Residues: CASSLLPGTGHRGSRTDTQYF.

The J gene is TRBJ1-2, the V gene TRBV4-2; weak D call: TRBD1 (5 bases). Between the trimmed V and J ends, which lost 3 bases and 6 bases, there was a span of 23 bases. Germline CDR1 and CDR2: LGHNA and YNFKEQ. The CDR3 contains 17 residues. DNA for the CDR3: TGTGCCAGCAGCCAGCAAACCGGGACGGCGGCCCCCGATGGCTACACCTTC. It translates to CASSQQTGTAAPDGYTF.

The J gene is TRBJ1-4, the V gene TRBV4-3; D unresolved. Between the trimmed V and J ends, which lost 0 bases and 4 bases, there was a span of 15 bases. The CDR3 is 17 amino acids. Per germline, CDR1 LGHNA and CDR2 YSLEER. The CDR3 DNA reads TGCGCCAGCAGCCAAGACCGCTGGTTGGGTAATAATGAAAAACTGTTTTTT. The encoded protein is CASSQDRWLGNNEKLFF.

The chain couples TRBV10-2 to TRBJ2-7; D gene uncertain. V was shortened by 4 bases and J by 3 bases, with 7 bases between the two germline ends. CDR3 size: 12 residues. The germline V gene encodes CDR1 WSHSY and CDR2 SAAADI. CDR3 nucleotides: TGCGCCAGCAGTGTCACAGACTACGAGCAGTACTTC. Its protein is CASSVTDYEQYF.